This T cell receptor (beta chain) was found in a study of blood T cell repertoires in COVID-19. Clones were sequenced by immunoSEQ multiplex PCR, and TCRdb holds only the in-frame ones, with some missing. The repertoire holds about 320,000 clones, with 88% as singletons. Germline CDR1 and CDR2: MNHNS and SASEGT. This CDR3 is built from 16 residues. J lost 6 bases, V lost 2 bases, and 8 bases had no gene match. The rearrangement links TRBV6-1 to TRBJ1-2; 11 bases are shared with TRBD1. The source of this sequence is a woman under 40 with COVID-19, enrolled during active disease. Sequenced material: peripheral blood. CDR3 sequence (DNA): TGTGCCAGCAGTGAACGGACAGGGGGCGCGGTCCATGGCTACACCTTC. This sequence encodes CASSERTGGAVHGYTF.